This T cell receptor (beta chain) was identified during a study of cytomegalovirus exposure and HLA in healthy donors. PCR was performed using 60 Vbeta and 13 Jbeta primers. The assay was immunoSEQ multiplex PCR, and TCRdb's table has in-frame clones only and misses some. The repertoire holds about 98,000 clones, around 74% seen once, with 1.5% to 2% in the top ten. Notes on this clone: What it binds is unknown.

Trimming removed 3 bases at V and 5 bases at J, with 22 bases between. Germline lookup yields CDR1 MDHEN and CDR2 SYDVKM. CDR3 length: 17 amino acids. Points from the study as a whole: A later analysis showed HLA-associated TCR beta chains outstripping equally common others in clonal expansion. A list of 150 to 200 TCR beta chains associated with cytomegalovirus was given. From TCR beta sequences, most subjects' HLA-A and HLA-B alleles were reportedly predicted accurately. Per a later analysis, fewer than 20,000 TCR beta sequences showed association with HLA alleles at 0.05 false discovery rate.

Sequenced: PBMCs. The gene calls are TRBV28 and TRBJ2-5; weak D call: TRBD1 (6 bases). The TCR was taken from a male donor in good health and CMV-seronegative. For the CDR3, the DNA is TGTGCCAGCAGTTTGCCCTCCCACAGGGCAGGTCCTGAGACCCAGTACTTC. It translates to CASSLPSHRAGPETQYF.